This T cell receptor (beta chain) is from a study of T cells after posttransplantation cyclophosphamide. Study observations and caveats: Recipient CMV seropositivity and CMV reactivation strongly tracked TRB clonality. TRB overlap between skin or GI tissue T cells and blood was limited.

The CDR3 sequence is 12 residues long. Per germline, CDR1 SNHLY and CDR2 FYNNEI. Trimming took 4 bases from V and 2 from J, leaving 5 bases between them. Generated by immunoSEQ multiplex PCR, the TCRdb table keeps only in-frame clones and is missing some. Singletons are absent from the sample, which has approximately 27,000 clones. This clone was detected many times. Antigen unknown. The material sequenced was PBMCs. V and J are TRBV2 and TRBJ2-5; the D is unclear. The TCR was taken from a man aged 45-65 years in good health, CMV-negative, and a related stem cell transplant donor. In nucleotides, the CDR3 is TGTGCCAGCAGTGTGCAGCAAGAGACCCAGTACTTC. Amino acids: CASSVQQETQYF.